This is a list of T cell receptor beta chains from one sample in a study of shared clonotypes between healthy human individuals. Using immunoSEQ multiplex PCR, the repertoire was profiled, and TCRdb retains in-frame clones only, with some absent. The sample contains about 2,200,000 clones, more than 85% of which appear only once. Input material: naive CD8+ T cells from PBMCs. Receptors originate from a man aged 18 to 30 in good health. Some clones in this sample may be carry-over from other donors' samples. Each CDR3 is given with its conserved first and last residue. A D gene is named only where the DNA matches it firmly. Clone size is shown for a subset of rows, as once, few, many or a class of expanded clone.

>-|TRBV28|TRBJ2-5|-
TGTGCCAGCAGTTTATACCGCCAGCGGCAAGAGACCCAGTACTTC
CASSLYRQRQETQYF
>-|TRBV4-2|TRBJ2-5|once
TGTGCCAGCAGCCAAGACCAATTGGGACGGGTCCAAGAGACCCAGTACTTC
CASSQDQLGRVQETQYF
>-|TRBV19|TRBJ1-2|-
TGTGCCAGTAGAGATCGTCTGACTAACTATGGCTACACCTTC
CASRDRLTNYGYTF
>TRBD2|TRBV7-3|TRBJ2-3|-
TGTGCCAGCAGCTTAACCCTGACTAGCGGGAGCCCAGATACGCAGTATTTT
CASSLTLTSGSPDTQYF
>-|TRBV19|TRBJ2-4|-
TGTGCCAGTAGTATCCTGGGGGGGCAAAACATTCAGTACTTC
CASSILGGQNIQYF
>-|TRBV7-9|TRBJ2-2|-
TGTGCCAGCAGCTCGGAGAACCAAAACACCGGGGAGCTGTTTTTT
CASSSENQNTGELFF
>TRBD1|TRBV4-1|TRBJ1-4|-
TGCGCCAGCAGCCAGGGACAGGGGTGGGAAAAACTGTTTTTT
CASSQGQGWEKLFF
>TRBD1|TRBV28|TRBJ1-5|many
TGTGCCAGCAGTTCACCGGGACAGGGAAGCCAGCCCCAGCATTTT
CASSSPGQGSQPQHF
>TRBD2|TRBV28|TRBJ2-1|-
TGTGCCAGCAGTTTGGTGGTCGATCTAGCGGGAGAACCCTACAATGAGCAGTTCTTC
CASSLVVDLAGEPYNEQFF
>-|TRBV6-1|TRBJ2-5|-
TGTGCCAGCAGTGAAGGGCGCAAGGAGGGCGAGACCCAGTACTTC
CASSEGRKEGETQYF
>TRBD2|TRBV7-8|TRBJ2-3|-
TGTGCCAGCAGCTTAACTAGCGGGAGATCAGATACGCAGTATTTT
CASSLTSGRSDTQYF
>-|TRBV9|TRBJ2-5|-
TGTGCCAGCAGCAACAACCAAGAGACCCAGTACTTC
CASSNNQETQYF
>-|TRBV6-1|TRBJ1-5|-
TGTGCCAGCAGGGACAGCTCCTATGGTAGGCCCCAGCATTTT
CASRDSSYGRPQHF
>-|TRBV7-9|TRBJ2-2|-
TGTGCCACCCTGAGGGGCGAAAACACCGGGGAGCTGTTTTTT
CATLRGENTGELFF
>-|TRBV9|TRBJ1-1|-
TGTGCCAGCAGCGCAACTCAGCGGAACACTGAAGCTTTCTTT
CASSATQRNTEAFF
>TRBD1|TRBV5-5|TRBJ2-2|-
TGTGCCAGCAGCTTGGTTGGGACAGGGGCCGGGGAGCTGTTTTTT
CASSLVGTGAGELFF
>-|TRBV19|TRBJ2-1|-
TGTGCCAGTAGTCTCAACTCCAATGAGCAGTTCTTC
CASSLNSNEQFF
>-|TRBV7-3|TRBJ2-7|-
TGTGCCAGCAGCCCAACCTTCGGAACGGGCGAGCAGTACTTC
CASSPTFGTGEQYF
>-|TRBV28|TRBJ2-7|-
TGTGCCAGCAGTTTAGTCGGGGAGTACGAGCAGTACTTC
CASSLVGEYEQYF
>-|TRBV25-1|TRBJ2-2|-
TGTGCCAGCAGTAATACAGAAGCAAGGGCCGGGGAGCTGTTTTTT
CASSNTEARAGELFF
>TRBD1|TRBV7-3|TRBJ1-2|-
TGTGCCAGCAGCTCTAACGCCGGGACAGAACCCTATGGCTACACCTTC
CASSSNAGTEPYGYTF
>TRBD1|TRBV29-1|TRBJ2-3|-
TGCAGCGTTGAAGTGGGGGACAGGGTACGGCCAGATACGCAGTATTTT
CSVEVGDRVRPDTQYF
>-|TRBV19|TRBJ2-2|-
TGTGCCAGTAGTACCACGAACACCGGGGAGCTGTTTTTT
CASSTTNTGELFF
>-|TRBV7-9|TRBJ1-1|-
TGTGCCAGCACACCGGCGGGGCGCGTTCCTGAAGCTTTCTTT
CASTPAGRVPEAFF
>-|TRBV5-6|TRBJ1-2|-
TGTGCCAGCAGGCCGACAGGATCCTATGGCTACACCTTC
CASRPTGSYGYTF
>-|TRBV7-9|TRBJ2-6|-
TGTGCCAGCAGCTCCGGCCAACTCTCGGGGGCCAACGTCCTGACTTTC
CASSSGQLSGANVLTF
>-|TRBV27|TRBJ1-3|-
TGTGCCAGCAGTCCCACACGTAGGGACGGAAACACCATATATTTT
CASSPTRRDGNTIYF
>-|TRBV9|TRBJ1-2|-
TGTGCCAGCAGCGTAGCCCCGCGGGGGAGCAACTATGGCTACACCTTC
CASSVAPRGSNYGYTF
>TRBD1|TRBV4-1|TRBJ1-2|-
TGCGCCAGCAGCCGTAGACAGGGGGCGTATGACGCGCGTGGCTACACCTTC
CASSRRQGAYDARGYTF
>-|TRBV29-1|TRBJ1-5|-
TGCAGCGTTGCGGAGGGTCATCAGCCCCAGCATTTT
CSVAEGHQPQHF
>TRBD1|TRBV5-1|TRBJ1-2|once
TGCGCCAGCAGCACCTGGACAGGGACCAACTATGGCTACACCTTC
CASSTWTGTNYGYTF
>-|TRBV4-1|TRBJ2-7|-
TGCGCCAGCAGCCAAGTAGACGGGAACTCCTACGAGCAGTACTTC
CASSQVDGNSYEQYF
>-|TRBV25-1|TRBJ2-1|-
TGTGCCAGCAGTGAAAGTTCCCTTCCAAAGGGCATACGGCAGTTCTTC
CASSESSLPKGIRQFF
>-|TRBV9|TRBJ1-3|-
TGTGCCAGCAGCGTAAACGGAAACACCATATATTTT
CASSVNGNTIYF
>-|TRBV7-6|TRBJ2-5|-
TGTGCCAGCAGCTTAAGGGTGTACCAAGAGACCCAGTACTTC
CASSLRVYQETQYF
>-|TRBV2|TRBJ1-5|-
TGTGCCAGCAGTGAAGCGCTTAGGGCCAAAGGCCAGCCCCAGCATTTT
CASSEALRAKGQPQHF
>-|TRBV27|TRBJ2-7|-
TGTGCCAGCAGTTTATATCGTGCCTGGTCGGACGAGCAGTACTTC
CASSLYRAWSDEQYF
>-|TRBV28|TRBJ1-1|-
TGTGCCAGCATTCCGCAGTTGGCGCGCTCTGAAGCTTTCTTT
CASIPQLARSEAFF
>-|TRBV7-3|TRBJ1-1|once
TGTGCCAGCAGCCCACTGGACAAGTCGTCTACTGAAGCTTTCTTT
CASSPLDKSSTEAFF
>-|TRBV6-5|TRBJ1-1|-
TGTGCCAGCAGTTACCGGACAGCCAACACTGAAGCTTTCTTT
CASSYRTANTEAFF
>-|TRBV6-5|TRBJ2-1|-
TGTGCCAGCAGTTATTCTCGAGGAGGCAATGAGCAGTTCTTC
CASSYSRGGNEQFF
>-|TRBV6-6|TRBJ2-2|-
TGTGCCAGCAGTTACGTGAGCGTGGCCACCGGGGAGCTGTTTTTT
CASSYVSVATGELFF
>TRBD2|TRBV4-3|TRBJ2-1|-
TGCGCCAGCAGCCATGCTAGCGGTATCTACAATGAGCAGTTCTTC
CASSHASGIYNEQFF
>-|TRBV19|TRBJ1-1|-
TGTGCCAGTAGTAACAGGGTGAACACTGAAGCTTTCTTT
CASSNRVNTEAFF
>TRBD2|TRBV7-9|TRBJ2-2|-
TGTGCCAGCAGCTCCGGACTAGCGGGAGCGACCGGGGAGCTGTTTTTT
CASSSGLAGATGELFF
>-|TRBV10-3|TRBJ1-2|-
TGTGCCATCAGAGGAGGGGTATGGGGGTTTGGAGGCTACACCTTC
CAIRGGVWGFGGYTF
>-|TRBV7-9|TRBJ2-7|-
TGTGCCAGCAACTACGAGCAGTACTTC
CASNYEQYF
>-|TRBV9|TRBJ2-5|-
TGTGCCAGCAGCGCCGGGGTACGGTTCCAAGAGACCCAGTACTTC
CASSAGVRFQETQYF
>-|TRBV15|TRBJ2-6|-
TGTGCCACCAGCAGAGCGTTTTGGGGAGCGAGCGCTGGGGCCAACGTCCTGACTTTC
CATSRAFWGASAGANVLTF
>TRBD2|TRBV7-9|TRBJ2-1|-
TGTGCCAGCAGCTTAGTAGCGGGATTCGACAATGAGCAGTTCTTC
CASSLVAGFDNEQFF
>-|TRBV27|TRBJ1-3|-
TGTGCCAGCAGCCCCATTGGAGGAGGCCCAACTGGAAACACCATATATTTT
CASSPIGGGPTGNTIYF
>-|TRBV7-9|TRBJ2-7|-
TGTGCCAGCAGCCCAGGGGCAGGGAAAGCCTACGAGCAGTACTTC
CASSPGAGKAYEQYF
>TRBD2|TRBV9|TRBJ2-7|-
TGTGCCAGCAGCGTAAAGTCTAGCGGGGGGCTCTACGAGCAGTACTTC
CASSVKSSGGLYEQYF
>-|TRBV19|TRBJ1-2|-
TGTGCCAGTATACCAGGGGCCAACTATGGCTACACCTTC
CASIPGANYGYTF